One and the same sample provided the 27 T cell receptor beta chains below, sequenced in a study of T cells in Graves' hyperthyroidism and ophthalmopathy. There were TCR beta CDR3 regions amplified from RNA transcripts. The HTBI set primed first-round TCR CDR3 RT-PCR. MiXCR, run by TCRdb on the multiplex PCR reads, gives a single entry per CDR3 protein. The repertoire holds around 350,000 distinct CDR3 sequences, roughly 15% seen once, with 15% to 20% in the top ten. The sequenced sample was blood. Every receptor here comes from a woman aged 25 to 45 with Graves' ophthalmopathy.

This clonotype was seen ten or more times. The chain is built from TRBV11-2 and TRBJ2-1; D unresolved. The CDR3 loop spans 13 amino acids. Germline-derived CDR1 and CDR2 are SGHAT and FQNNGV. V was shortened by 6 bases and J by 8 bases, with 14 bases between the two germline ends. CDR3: CASSPAALDEQFF. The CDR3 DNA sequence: TGTGCCAGCAGTCCCGCAGCCCTCGATGAGCAGTTCTTC.

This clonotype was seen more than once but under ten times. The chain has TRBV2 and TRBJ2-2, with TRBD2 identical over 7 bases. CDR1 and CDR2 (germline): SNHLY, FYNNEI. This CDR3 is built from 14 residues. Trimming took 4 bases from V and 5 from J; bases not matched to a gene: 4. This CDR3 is CASSGPGLTGELFF. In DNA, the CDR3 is TGTGCCAGCAGTGGGCCGGGACTAACCGGGGAGCTGTTTTTT.

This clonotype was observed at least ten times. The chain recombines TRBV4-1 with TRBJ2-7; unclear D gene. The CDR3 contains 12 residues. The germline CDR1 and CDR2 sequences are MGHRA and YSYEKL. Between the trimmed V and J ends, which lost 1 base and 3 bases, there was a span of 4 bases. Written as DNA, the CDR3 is TGCGCCAGCAGCCAAGCAGGCTACGAGCAGTACTTC. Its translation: CASSQAGYEQYF.

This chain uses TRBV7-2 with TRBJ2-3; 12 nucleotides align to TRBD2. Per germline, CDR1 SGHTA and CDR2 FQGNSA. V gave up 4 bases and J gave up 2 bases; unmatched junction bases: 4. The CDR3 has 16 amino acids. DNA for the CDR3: TGTGCCAGCAGCTCCCGACTAGCGGGAGCCACAGATACGCAGTATTTT. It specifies CASSSRLAGATDTQYF.

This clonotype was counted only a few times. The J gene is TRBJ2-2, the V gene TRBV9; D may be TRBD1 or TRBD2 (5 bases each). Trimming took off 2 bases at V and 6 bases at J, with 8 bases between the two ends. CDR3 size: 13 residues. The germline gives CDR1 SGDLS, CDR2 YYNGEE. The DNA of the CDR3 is TGTGCCAGCAGCGTCGGGGACCCCGGGGAGCTGTTTTTT. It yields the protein CASSVGDPGELFF.

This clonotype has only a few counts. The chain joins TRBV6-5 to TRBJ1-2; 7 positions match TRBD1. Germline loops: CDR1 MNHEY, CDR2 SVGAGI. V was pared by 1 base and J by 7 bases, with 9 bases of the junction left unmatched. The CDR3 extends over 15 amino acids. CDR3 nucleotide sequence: TGTGCCAGCAGTTACTTTGAGGGGGCAGCTGGTGGCTACACCTTC. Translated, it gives CASSYFEGAAGGYTF.

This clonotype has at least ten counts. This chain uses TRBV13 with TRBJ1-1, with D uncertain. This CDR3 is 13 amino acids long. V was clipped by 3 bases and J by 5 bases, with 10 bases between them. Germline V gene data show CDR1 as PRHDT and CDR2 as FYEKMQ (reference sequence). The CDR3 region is CASSFKRLTEAFF. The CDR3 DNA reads TGTGCCAGCAGCTTTAAGAGGTTGACTGAAGCTTTCTTT.

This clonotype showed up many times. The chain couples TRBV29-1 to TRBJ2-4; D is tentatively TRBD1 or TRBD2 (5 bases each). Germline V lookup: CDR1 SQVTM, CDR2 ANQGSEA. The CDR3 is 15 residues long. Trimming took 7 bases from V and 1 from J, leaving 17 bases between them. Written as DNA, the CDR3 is TGCAGCGCGATGCAGGGTTGGGGGGCCAAAAACATTCAGTACTTC. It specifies CSAMQGWGAKNIQYF.

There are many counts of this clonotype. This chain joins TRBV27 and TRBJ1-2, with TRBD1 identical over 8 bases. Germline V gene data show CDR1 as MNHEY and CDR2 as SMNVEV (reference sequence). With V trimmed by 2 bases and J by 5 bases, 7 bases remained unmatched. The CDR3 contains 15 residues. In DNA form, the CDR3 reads TGTGCCAGCAGTTTAAAGGCAGGGGGCTGGTATGGCTACACCTTC. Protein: CASSLKAGGWYGYTF.

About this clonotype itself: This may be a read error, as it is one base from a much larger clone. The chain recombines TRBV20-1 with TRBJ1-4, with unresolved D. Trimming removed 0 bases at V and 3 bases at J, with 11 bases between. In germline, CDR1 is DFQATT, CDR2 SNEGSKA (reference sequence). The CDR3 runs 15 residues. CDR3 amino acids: CSARDPRAANEKLFF. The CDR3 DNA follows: TGCAGTGCTAGAGATCCCCGGGCAGCTAATGAAAAACTGTTTTTT.

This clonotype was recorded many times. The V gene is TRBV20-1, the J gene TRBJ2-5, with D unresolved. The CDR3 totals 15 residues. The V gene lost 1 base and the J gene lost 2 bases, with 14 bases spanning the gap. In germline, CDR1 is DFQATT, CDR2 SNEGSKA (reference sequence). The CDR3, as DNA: TGCAGTGCTAGAGTGGAACTTTTGGGTCAAGAGACCCAGTACTTC. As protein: CSARVELLGQETQYF.

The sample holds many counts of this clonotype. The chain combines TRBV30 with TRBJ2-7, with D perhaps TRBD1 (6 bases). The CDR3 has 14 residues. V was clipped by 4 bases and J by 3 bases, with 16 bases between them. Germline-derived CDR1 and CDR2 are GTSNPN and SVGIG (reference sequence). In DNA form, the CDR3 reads TGTGCCTGGAAAGTTGAGACAGGCAACTACGAGCAGTACTTC. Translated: CAWKVETGNYEQYF.

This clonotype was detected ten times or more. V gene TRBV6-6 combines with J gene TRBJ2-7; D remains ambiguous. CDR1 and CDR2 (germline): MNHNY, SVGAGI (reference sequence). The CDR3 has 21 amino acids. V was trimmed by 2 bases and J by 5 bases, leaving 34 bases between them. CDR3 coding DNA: TGTGCCAGCAGTTACCTCCCTCGGTTGGGGTCACAAATCGGTTTGGTCCACGAGCAGTACTTC. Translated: CASSYLPRLGSQIGLVHEQYF.

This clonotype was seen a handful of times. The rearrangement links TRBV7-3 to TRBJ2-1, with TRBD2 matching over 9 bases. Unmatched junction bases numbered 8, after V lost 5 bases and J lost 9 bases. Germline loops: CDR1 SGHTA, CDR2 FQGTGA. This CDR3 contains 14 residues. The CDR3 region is CASSPGTSYGEQFF. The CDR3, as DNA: TGTGCCAGCAGCCCTGGGACTAGCTATGGTGAGCAGTTCTTC.

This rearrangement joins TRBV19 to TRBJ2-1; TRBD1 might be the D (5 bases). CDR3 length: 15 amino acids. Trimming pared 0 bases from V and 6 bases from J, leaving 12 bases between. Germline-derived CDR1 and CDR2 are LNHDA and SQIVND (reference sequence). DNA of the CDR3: TGTGCCAGTAGTATAGACAGGGTTTTGTCCAATGAGCAGTTCTTC. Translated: CASSIDRVLSNEQFF.

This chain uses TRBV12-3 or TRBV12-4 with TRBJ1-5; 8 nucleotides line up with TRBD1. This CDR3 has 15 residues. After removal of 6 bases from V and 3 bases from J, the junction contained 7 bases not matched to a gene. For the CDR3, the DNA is TGTGCCAGCAGCACCGGGACAGGCATCAATCAGCCCCAGCATTTT. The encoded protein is CASSTGTGINQPQHF.

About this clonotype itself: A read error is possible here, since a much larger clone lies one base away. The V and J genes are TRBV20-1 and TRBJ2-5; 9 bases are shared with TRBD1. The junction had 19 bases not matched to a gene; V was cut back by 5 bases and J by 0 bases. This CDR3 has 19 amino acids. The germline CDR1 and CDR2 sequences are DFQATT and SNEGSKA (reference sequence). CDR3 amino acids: CSAEGAGQGALAYQETQYF. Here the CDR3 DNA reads TGCAGTGCTGAAGGGGCGGGACAGGGAGCCCTCGCGTACCAAGAGACCCAGTACTTC.

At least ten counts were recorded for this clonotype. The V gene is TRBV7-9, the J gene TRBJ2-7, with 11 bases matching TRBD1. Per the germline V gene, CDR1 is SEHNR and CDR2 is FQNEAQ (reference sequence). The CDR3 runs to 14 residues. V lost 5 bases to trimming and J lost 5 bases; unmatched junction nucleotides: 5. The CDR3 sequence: CASSTGTGGNEQYF. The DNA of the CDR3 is TGTGCCAGCAGCACTGGGACAGGGGGTAACGAGCAGTACTTC.

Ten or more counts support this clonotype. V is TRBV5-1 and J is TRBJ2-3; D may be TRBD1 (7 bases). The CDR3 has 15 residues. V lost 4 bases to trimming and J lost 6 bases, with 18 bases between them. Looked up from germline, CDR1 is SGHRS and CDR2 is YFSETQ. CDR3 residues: CASSGGDRSSDTQYF. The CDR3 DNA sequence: TGCGCCAGCAGCGGCGGGGACAGATCCTCGGATACGCAGTATTTT.

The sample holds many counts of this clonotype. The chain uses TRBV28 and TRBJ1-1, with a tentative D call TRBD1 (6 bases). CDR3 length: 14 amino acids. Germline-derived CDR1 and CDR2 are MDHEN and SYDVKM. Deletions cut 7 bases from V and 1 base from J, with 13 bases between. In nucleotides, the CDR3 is TGTGCCAGCAACACAGGGCCCTCGAACACTGAAGCTTTCTTT. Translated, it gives CASNTGPSNTEAFF.

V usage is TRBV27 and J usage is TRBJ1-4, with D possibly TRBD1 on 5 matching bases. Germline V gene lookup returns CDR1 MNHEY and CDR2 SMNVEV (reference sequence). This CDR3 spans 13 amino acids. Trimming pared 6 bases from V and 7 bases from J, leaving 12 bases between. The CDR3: CASSLTVFEKLFF. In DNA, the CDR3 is TGTGCCAGCAGCCTGACAGTGTTTGAAAAACTGTTTTTT.

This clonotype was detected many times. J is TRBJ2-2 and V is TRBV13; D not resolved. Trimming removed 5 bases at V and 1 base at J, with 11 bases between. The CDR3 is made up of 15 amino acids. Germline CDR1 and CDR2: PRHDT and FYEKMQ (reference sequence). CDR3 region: CASSVVGENTGELFF. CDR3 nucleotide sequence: TGTGCCAGCAGCGTAGTTGGCGAGAACACCGGGGAGCTGTTTTTT. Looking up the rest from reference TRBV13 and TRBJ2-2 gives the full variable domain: AAGVIQSPRHLIKEKRETATLKCYPIPRHDTVYWYQQGPGQDPQFLISFYEKMQSDKGSIPDRFSAQQFSDYHSELNMSSLELGDSALYFCASSVVGENTGELFFGEGSRLTVL.

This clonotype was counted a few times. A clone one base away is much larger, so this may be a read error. The CDR3 region is CASSRPGFTDTQYF. The CDR3 coding sequence is TGTGCCAGCAGCCGACCCGGGTTCACAGATACGCAGTATTTT. The rearrangement links TRBV3-1 to TRBJ2-3, with no clear D. Per the germline V gene, CDR1 is LGHDT and CDR2 is YNNKEL (reference sequence). The CDR3 contains 14 residues. V lost 4 bases and J 2 bases, leaving 10 bases between the germline ends.

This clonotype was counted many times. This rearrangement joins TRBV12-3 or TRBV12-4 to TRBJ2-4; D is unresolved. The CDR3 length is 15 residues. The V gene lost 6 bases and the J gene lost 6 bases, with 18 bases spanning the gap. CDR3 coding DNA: TGTGCCAGCAGGGGTCCCACGAGAAGGGCAAACATTCAGTACTTC. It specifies CASRGPTRRANIQYF.

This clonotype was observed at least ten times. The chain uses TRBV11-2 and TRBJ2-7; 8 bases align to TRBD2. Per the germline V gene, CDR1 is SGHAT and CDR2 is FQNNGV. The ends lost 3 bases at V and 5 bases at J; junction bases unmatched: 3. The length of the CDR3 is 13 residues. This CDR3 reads CASSLGGGNEQYF. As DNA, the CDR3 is TGTGCCAGCAGCTTGGGCGGGGGGAACGAGCAGTACTTC.

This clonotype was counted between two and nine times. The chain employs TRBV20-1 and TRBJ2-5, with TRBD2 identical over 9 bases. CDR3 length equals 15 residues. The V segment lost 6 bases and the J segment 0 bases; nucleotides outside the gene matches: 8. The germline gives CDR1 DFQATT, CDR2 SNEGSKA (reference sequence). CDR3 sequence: CSARPIAGDQETQYF. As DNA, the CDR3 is TGCAGTGCCAGGCCTATAGCGGGGGACCAAGAGACCCAGTACTTC.

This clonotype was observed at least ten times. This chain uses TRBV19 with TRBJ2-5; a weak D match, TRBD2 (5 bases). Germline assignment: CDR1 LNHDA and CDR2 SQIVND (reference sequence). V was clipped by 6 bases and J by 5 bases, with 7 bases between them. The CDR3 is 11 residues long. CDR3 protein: CASRVAETQYF. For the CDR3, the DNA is TGTGCCAGTAGGGTAGCGGAGACCCAGTACTTC.